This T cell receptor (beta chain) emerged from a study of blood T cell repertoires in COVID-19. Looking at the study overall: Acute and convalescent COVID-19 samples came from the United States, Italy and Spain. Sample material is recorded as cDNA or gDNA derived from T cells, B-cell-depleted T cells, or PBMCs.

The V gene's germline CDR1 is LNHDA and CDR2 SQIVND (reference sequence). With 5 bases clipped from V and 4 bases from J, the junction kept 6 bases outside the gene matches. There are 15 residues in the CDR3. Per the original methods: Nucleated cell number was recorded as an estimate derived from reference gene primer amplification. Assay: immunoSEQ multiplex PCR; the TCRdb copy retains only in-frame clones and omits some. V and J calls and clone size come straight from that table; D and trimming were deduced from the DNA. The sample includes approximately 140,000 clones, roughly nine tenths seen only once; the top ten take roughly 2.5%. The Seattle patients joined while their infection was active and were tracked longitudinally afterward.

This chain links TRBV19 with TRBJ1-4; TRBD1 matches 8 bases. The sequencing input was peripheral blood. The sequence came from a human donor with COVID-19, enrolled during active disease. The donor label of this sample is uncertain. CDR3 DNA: TGTGCCAGTAGTCCCGGGACAGGATATAATGAAAAACTGTTTTTT. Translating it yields CASSPGTGYNEKLFF.